One and the same sample provided the 26 T cell receptor beta chains below, sequenced in a study of a mutant IDH1 vaccine in newly diagnosed glioma. The time point: week 35, safety follow-up. Doses of 300 ug of mutant IDH1 20-mer peptide were given with topical imiquimod. These receptors' antigens are unknown. Here immunoSEQ multiplex PCR was the method, and the copy in TCRdb shows in-frame clones only, minus some. The sample lists tens of thousands of clones; around 90% were seen once. The specimen comprised PBMCs, sampled from a glioma patient whose treatment included an IDH1 peptide vaccine. All receptors derive from a man younger than 40 with glioma.

The V and J genes are TRBV6-5 and TRBJ2-7; no definite D call. Per the germline V gene, CDR1 is MNHEY and CDR2 is SVGAGI. With 6 bases removed from V and 6 bases from J, the gap between germline ends came to 12 bases. The CDR3 totals 12 residues. CDR3 region: CASSPRPGEQYF. The CDR3, as DNA: TGTGCCAGCAGCCCCCGTCCGGGCGAGCAGTACTTC.

V is TRBV7-2 and J is TRBJ1-3; maybe TRBD1 (6 bases). Trimming removed 2 bases at V and 4 bases at J, with 12 bases between. Germline CDR1 reads SGHTA; CDR2 reads FQGNSA. The CDR3 has 15 amino acids. This CDR3 is CASSLSGAVGNTIYF. The DNA of the CDR3 is TGTGCCAGCAGCTTATCAGGGGCGGTGGGAAACACCATATATTTT. Filled out from reference TRBV7-2 and TRBJ1-3, the complete variable domain reads GAGVSQSPSNKVTEKGKDVELRCDPISGHTALYWYRQSLGQGLEFLIYFQGNSAPDKSGLPSDRFSAERTGGSVSTLTIQRTQQEDSAVYLCASSLSGAVGNTIYFGEGSWLTVV.

V is TRBV28 and J is TRBJ1-4; D not resolved. The CDR3 contains 13 residues. The V and J ends lost 9 bases and 3 bases respectively, with 11 bases between them. Germline values: CDR1 MDHEN, CDR2 SYDVKM. This CDR3 is CASSQHSNEKLFF. CDR3 DNA: TGTGCCAGTTCCCAACACTCTAATGAAAAACTGTTTTTT.

This clone was seen once. The rearrangement links TRBV5-1 to TRBJ2-3; 11 bases map to TRBD2. The germline V gene has CDR1 SGHRS and CDR2 YFSETQ. The CDR3 runs 16 residues. V shed 0 bases and J 6 bases; nucleotides not matched to a gene: 6. The CDR3 loop reads CASSLVLAGGYDTQYF. The CDR3 DNA sequence: TGCGCCAGCAGCTTGGTCCTAGCGGGAGGATACGATACGCAGTATTTT.

This clone was counted a single time. In DNA form, the CDR3 reads TGTGCCAGCAGCTTTACTTCCCAAAACACCGGGGAGCTGTTTTTT. This codes for CASSFTSQNTGELFF. This chain connects TRBV7-2 to TRBJ2-2; no clear D gene. V lost 3 bases, J lost 2 bases, and 10 bases lay in between. Germline CDR1 is SGHTA and CDR2 is FQGNSA. The CDR3 has 15 residues.

The chain joins TRBV30 to TRBJ2-2; possible D gene TRBD1, 6 bases. Germline-derived CDR1 and CDR2 are GTSNPN and SVGIG (reference sequence). V lost 3 bases and J lost 4, with 12 bases in between. The CDR3 sequence is 14 residues long. This CDR3 is CAWRRTALTGELFF. The CDR3 DNA follows: TGTGCCTGGAGAAGGACAGCCCTCACCGGGGAGCTGTTTTTT.

The genes are TRBV6-4 and TRBJ2-1; the match to TRBD1 covers 10 bases. Trimming at V came to 3 bases and at J to 4 bases, leaving 6 bases not matched to a gene. Per germline, CDR1 MRHNA and CDR2 SNTAGT. This CDR3 spans 16 amino acids. The CDR3 DNA sequence: TGTGCCAGCAGTGAGTCGGGGACAGGGGTATACAATGAGCAGTTCTTC. As protein: CASSESGTGVYNEQFF.

Here the CDR3 reads CASSRGSRRQETQYF. CDR3 DNA: TGCGCCAGCAGCCGGGGGTCTCGGAGACAAGAGACCCAGTACTTC. The chain is built from TRBV5-1 and TRBJ2-5, with a weak D call TRBD2 (6 bases). CDR1 and CDR2 (germline): SGHRS, YFSETQ. The CDR3 is 15 amino acids. V dropped 4 bases and J dropped 2 bases, with 15 bases sitting between them. The whole variable domain, remainder taken from reference TRBV5-1 and TRBJ2-5, is KAGVTQTPRYLIKTRGQQVTLSCSPISGHRSVSWYQQTPGQGLQFLFEYFSETQRNKGNFPGRFSGRQFSNSRSEMNVSTLELGDSALYLCASSRGSRRQETQYFGPGTRLLVL.

V usage is TRBV7-6 and J usage is TRBJ2-2, with 7 bases matching TRBD1. The CDR3 has 14 amino acids. Germline CDR1 is SGHVS and CDR2 is FNYEAQ. J was trimmed by 5 bases and V by 5 bases; bases with no gene match: 5. CDR3 residues: CASSPGTATGELFF. The CDR3 DNA reads TGTGCCAGCAGCCCAGGGACAGCTACCGGGGAGCTGTTTTTT.

This clone was found once. The chain employs TRBV19 and TRBJ1-2, with D perhaps matching TRBD1 (6 bases). The germline CDR1 and CDR2 sequences are LNHDA and SQIVND (reference sequence). Between the trimmed V and J ends, which lost 3 bases and 0 bases, there was a span of 8 bases. The CDR3 length is 14 residues. The CDR3 nucleotides are TGTGCCAGTAGTATGGGGGGCCCTAACTATGGCTACACCTTC. Protein sequence: CASSMGGPNYGYTF.

The V gene is TRBV30, the J gene TRBJ1-1; unclear D gene. The CDR3 has 14 residues. V was clipped by 2 bases and J by 5 bases, with 15 bases between them. From germline, CDR1 is GTSNPN and CDR2 SVGIG (reference sequence). For the CDR3, the DNA is TGTGCCTGGAGTCCAAATATAATTAGAACTGAAGCTTTCTTT. It yields the protein CAWSPNIIRTEAFF.

The chain links TRBV9 to TRBJ2-3; 10 bases line up with TRBD1. V lost 1 base, J lost 3 bases, and 11 bases stayed unmatched. Germline-derived CDR1 and CDR2 are SGDLS and YYNGEE. The CDR3 spans 18 residues. The CDR3 nucleotides are TGTGCCAGCAGCGTACCCTCCAACGGGGGACAGGGGACAGATACGCAGTATTTT. It encodes CASSVPSNGGQGTDTQYF.

This chain links TRBV6-6 with TRBJ2-5; possible D gene TRBD2, 6 bases. The germline V gene encodes CDR1 MNHNY and CDR2 SVGAGI (reference sequence). The CDR3 sequence is 13 residues long. V lost 7 bases and J 9 bases, leaving 18 bases between the germline ends. The CDR3 protein is CASTLVGGGAQYF. The CDR3 region has the DNA TGTGCCAGCACCCTGGTGGGGGGTGGGGCCCAGTACTTC.

The CDR3 nucleotides read TGTGCCAGCAGCCCGGGCGCGTGGAACACTGAAGCTTTCTTT. As protein: CASSPGAWNTEAFF. The rearrangement joins TRBV11-1 to TRBJ1-1; D gene unclear. In germline, CDR1 is SGHAT, CDR2 FQDESV (reference sequence). This CDR3 is built from 14 residues. V was trimmed by 5 bases and J by 1 base, leaving 11 bases between them. The entire variable domain, with the rest obtained from reference TRBV11-1 and TRBJ1-1, is as follows: EAEVAQSPRYKITEKSQAVAFWCDPISGHATLYWYRQILGQGPELLVQFQDESVVDDSQLPKDRFSAERLKGVDSTLKIQPAELGDSAMYLCASSPGAWNTEAFFGQGTRLTVV.

The chain uses TRBV7-9 and TRBJ1-2; D may be TRBD1 (6 bases). From germline, CDR1 is SEHNR and CDR2 FQNEAQ (reference sequence). The CDR3 runs 14 residues. Trimming took off 4 bases at V and 2 bases at J, with 11 bases between the two ends. Here the CDR3 reads CASSSGQSNYGYTF. DNA for the CDR3: TGTGCCAGCAGCTCCGGACAGTCGAACTATGGCTACACCTTC.

This chain connects TRBV6-1 to TRBJ2-5; 8 bases match TRBD1. Germline loops: CDR1 MNHNS, CDR2 SASEGT. The CDR3 totals 16 residues. V was pared by 4 bases and J by 5 bases, with 12 bases of the junction left unmatched. The CDR3 is CASSVETWDRRETQYF. The CDR3 DNA is TGTGCCAGCAGTGTCGAAACCTGGGACAGGCGGGAGACCCAGTACTTC.

The rearrangement joins TRBV13 to TRBJ2-3; 9 bases align to TRBD2. The ends lost 8 bases at V and 1 base at J; junction bases unmatched: 10. CDR3 length equals 16 residues. CDR1 PRHDT and CDR2 FYEKMQ come from the germline V gene (reference sequence). Here the CDR3 DNA reads TGTGCCAGCGGTGGCGGGGGGGGTCTAGGCACAGATACGCAGTATTTT. It encodes CASGGGGGLGTDTQYF.

The chain has TRBV18 and TRBJ2-1; the D gene is possibly TRBD2 (6 bases). CDR3 length: 15 amino acids. V lost 4 bases, J lost 0 bases, and 10 bases lay in between. The germline gives CDR1 KGHSH, CDR2 LQKENI. The CDR3 protein is CASSLSGGSYNEQFF. Here the CDR3 DNA reads TGTGCCAGCTCACTTAGCGGTGGCTCCTACAATGAGCAGTTCTTC.

The chain carries TRBV4-1 and TRBJ1-3; no reliable D call. Germline V gene data show CDR1 as MGHRA and CDR2 as YSYEKL. The length of the CDR3 is 15 residues. V was shortened by 3 bases and J by 0 bases, with 9 bases between the two germline ends. The CDR3 reads CASSQAALSGNTIYF. Written as DNA, the CDR3 is TGCGCCAGCAGCCAGGCGGCGCTCTCTGGAAACACCATATATTTT.

This clone showed up just once. The chain is built from TRBV7-6 and TRBJ1-4, with TRBD1 as a possible D gene (5 bases). V lost 2 bases and J lost 6, with 13 bases in between. Germline-derived CDR1 and CDR2 are SGHVS and FNYEAQ. The CDR3 is made up of 15 amino acids. The CDR3 sequence: CASSLFTGPYEKLFF. The CDR3 DNA sequence: TGTGCCAGCAGCTTATTCACGGGACCTTATGAAAAACTGTTTTTT.

This chain connects TRBV11-1 to TRBJ2-7; maybe TRBD2 (6 bases). Between the trimmed V and J ends, which lost 0 bases and 2 bases, there was a span of 11 bases. CDR3 length equals 15 residues. Germline CDR1 reads SGHAT; CDR2 reads FQDESV (reference sequence). The CDR3 DNA reads as TGTGCCAGCAGCTTAGCGGGGCGGGGAGCCTACGAGCAGTACTTC. Its protein product is CASSLAGRGAYEQYF.

This clone was picked up one time. This sequence joins TRBV6-1 and TRBJ2-5; D is tentatively TRBD1 or TRBD2 (5 bases each). V lost 6 bases and J lost 5, with 13 bases in between. Per the germline V gene, CDR1 is MNHNS and CDR2 is SASEGT. The CDR3 totals 13 residues. DNA of the CDR3: TGTGCCAGCAGCTATAGGGGAGACGAGACCCAGTACTTC. It specifies CASSYRGDETQYF.

The chain has TRBV5-1 and TRBJ1-1; D possibly corresponds to TRBD1 (5 bases). Germline CDR1 is SGHRS and CDR2 is YFSETQ. V was trimmed by 3 bases and J by 3 bases, leaving 9 bases between them. The CDR3 spans 13 residues. The CDR3 DNA reads as TGCGCCAGCAGCTCCCGGGGGGACACTGAAGCTTTCTTT. The encoded protein is CASSSRGDTEAFF.

J is TRBJ1-1 and V is TRBV11-2; D is perhaps TRBD1 (5 bases). The V gene's germline CDR1 is SGHAT and CDR2 FQNNGV. Between the trimmed V and J ends, which lost 3 bases and 1 base, there was a span of 9 bases. The CDR3 totals 14 residues. For the CDR3, the DNA is TGTGCCAGCAGCTTCTCTGGGGGGAACACTGAAGCTTTCTTT. Its translation: CASSFSGGNTEAFF. Filled out from reference TRBV11-2 and TRBJ1-1, the complete variable domain reads EAGVAQSPRYKIIEKRQSVAFWCNPISGHATLYWYQQILGQGPKLLIQFQNNGVVDDSQLPKDRFSAERLKGVDSTLKIQPAKLEDSAVYLCASSFSGGNTEAFFGQGTRLTVV.

The CDR3 nucleotides read TGTGCCAGCTCACCACCGGCAGTCAGAAACACTGAAGCTTTCTTT. It encodes CASSPPAVRNTEAFF. J is TRBJ1-1 and V is TRBV18, with no clear D. V was pared by 0 bases and J by 2 bases, with 10 bases between. The CDR3 extends over 15 amino acids. The germline gives CDR1 KGHSH, CDR2 LQKENI. The whole variable domain, filled in from reference TRBV18 and TRBJ1-1, reads NAGVMQNPRHLVRRRGQEARLRCSPMKGHSHVYWYRQLPEEGLKFMVYLQKENIIDESGMPKERFSAEFPKEGPSILRIQQVVRGDSAAYFCASSPPAVRNTEAFFGQGTRLTVV.

The V gene is TRBV4-3, the J gene TRBJ1-1; 11 positions match TRBD1. The CDR3 extends over 16 amino acids. Per germline, CDR1 LGHNA and CDR2 YSLEER. With V trimmed by 0 bases and J by 4 bases, 4 bases remained unmatched. CDR3 in amino acids: CASSQERGTGGTEAFF. CDR3 DNA: TGCGCCAGCAGCCAAGAGAGAGGGACAGGGGGCACTGAAGCTTTCTTT.